In its sample, the clone carrying this T cell receptor (beta chain) was seen many times. The CDR3 totals 13 residues. Trimming left V 2 bases short and J 3 bases short, with 8 bases between. Germline CDR1 reads LGHNA; CDR2 reads YNFKEQ. Treatment was busulfan-fludarabine conditioning, a marrow graft, and cyclophosphamide on days +3 and +4. The data derive from a study of T cells after posttransplantation cyclophosphamide. TCRdb keeps only in-frame clones here, not all; method: immunoSEQ multiplex PCR. The sample is made up of around 24,000 clones, none counted only once. The sample in question was PBMCs, obtained after allogeneic stem cell transplant with posttransplant cyclophosphamide. This clonotype was sampled from a male patient between 18 and 35 years old who received an allogeneic stem cell transplant from a related donor, was CMV-positive, and had no GVHD. The T cells may partly be graft donor cells. V usage is TRBV4-2 and J usage is TRBJ2-7, with D perhaps matching TRBD2 (6 bases). CDR3 nucleotide sequence: TGTGCCAGCAGCCAACGACTAGTCTACGAGCAGTACTTC. Amino acid sequence: CASSQRLVYEQYF.